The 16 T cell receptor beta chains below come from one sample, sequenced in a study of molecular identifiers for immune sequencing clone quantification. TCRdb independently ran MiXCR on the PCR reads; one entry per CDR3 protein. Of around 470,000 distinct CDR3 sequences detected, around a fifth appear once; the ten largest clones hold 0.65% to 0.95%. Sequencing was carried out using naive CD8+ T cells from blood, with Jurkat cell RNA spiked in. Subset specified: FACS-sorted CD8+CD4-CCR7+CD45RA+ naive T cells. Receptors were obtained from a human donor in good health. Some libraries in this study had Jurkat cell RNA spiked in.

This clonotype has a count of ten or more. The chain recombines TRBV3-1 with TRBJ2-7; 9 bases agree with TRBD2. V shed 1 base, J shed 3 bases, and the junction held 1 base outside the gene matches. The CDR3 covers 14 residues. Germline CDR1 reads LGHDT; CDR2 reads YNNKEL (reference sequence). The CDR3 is CASSQVAGVYEQYF. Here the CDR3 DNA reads TGTGCCAGCAGCCAAGTAGCGGGGGTCTACGAGCAGTACTTC.

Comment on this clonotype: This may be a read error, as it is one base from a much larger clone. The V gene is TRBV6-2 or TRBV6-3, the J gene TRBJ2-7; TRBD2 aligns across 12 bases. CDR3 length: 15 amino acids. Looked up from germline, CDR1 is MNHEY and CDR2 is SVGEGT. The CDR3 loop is CAGSWTSGETYEQYF. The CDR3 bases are TGTGCCGGCAGTTGGACTAGCGGGGAGACCTACGAGCAGTACTTC.

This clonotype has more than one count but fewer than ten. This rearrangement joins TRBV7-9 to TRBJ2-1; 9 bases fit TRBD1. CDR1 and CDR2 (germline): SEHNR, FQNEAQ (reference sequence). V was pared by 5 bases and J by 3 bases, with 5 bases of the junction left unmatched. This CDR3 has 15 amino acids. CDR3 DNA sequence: TGTGCCAGCAGCCCACCGGGACAGGGCTACAATGAGCAGTTCTTC. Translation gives CASSPPGQGYNEQFF.

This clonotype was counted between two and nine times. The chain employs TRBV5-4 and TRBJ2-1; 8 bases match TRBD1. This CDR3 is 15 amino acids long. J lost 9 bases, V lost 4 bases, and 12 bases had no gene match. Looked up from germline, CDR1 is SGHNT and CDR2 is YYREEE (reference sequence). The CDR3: CASSDPMTGVSEQFF. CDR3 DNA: TGTGCCAGCAGCGACCCTATGACAGGGGTAAGTGAGCAGTTCTTC.

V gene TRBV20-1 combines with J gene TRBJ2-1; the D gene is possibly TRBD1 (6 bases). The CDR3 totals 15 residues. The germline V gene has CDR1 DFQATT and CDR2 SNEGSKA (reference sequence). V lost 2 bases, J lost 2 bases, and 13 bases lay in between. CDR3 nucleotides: TGCAGTGCTAGACCCAGGGGACACCCCTACAATGAGCAGTTCTTC. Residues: CSARPRGHPYNEQFF.

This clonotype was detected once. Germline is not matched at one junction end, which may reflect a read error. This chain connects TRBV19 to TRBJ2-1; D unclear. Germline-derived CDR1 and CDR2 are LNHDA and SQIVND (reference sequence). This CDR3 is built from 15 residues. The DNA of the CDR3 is TGTGCCGGTAGTATAGATCCCGCCAGGTACAATGAGCAGTTCTTC. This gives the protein CAGSIDPARYNEQFF.

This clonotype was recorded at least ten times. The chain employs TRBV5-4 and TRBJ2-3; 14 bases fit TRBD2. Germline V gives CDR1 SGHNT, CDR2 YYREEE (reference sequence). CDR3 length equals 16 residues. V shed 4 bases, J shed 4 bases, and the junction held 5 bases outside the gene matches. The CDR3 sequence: CASSPTSGGAPDTQYF. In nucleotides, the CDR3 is TGTGCCAGCAGCCCGACTAGCGGGGGGGCTCCAGATACGCAGTATTTT.

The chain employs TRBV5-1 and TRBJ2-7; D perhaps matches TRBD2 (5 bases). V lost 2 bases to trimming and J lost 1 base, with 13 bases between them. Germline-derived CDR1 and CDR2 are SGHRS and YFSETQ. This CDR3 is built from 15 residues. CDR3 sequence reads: CASSFESRGSYEQYF. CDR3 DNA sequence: TGCGCCAGCAGCTTTGAATCGAGAGGGTCCTACGAGCAGTACTTC.

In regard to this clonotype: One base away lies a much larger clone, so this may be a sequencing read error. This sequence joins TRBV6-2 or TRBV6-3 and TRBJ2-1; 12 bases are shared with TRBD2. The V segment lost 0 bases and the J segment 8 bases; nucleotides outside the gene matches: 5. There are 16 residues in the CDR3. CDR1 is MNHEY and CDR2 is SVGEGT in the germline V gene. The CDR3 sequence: CASSYSPSGRADEQFF. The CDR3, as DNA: TGTGCCAGCAGTTACTCCCCTAGCGGGAGGGCCGATGAGCAGTTCTTC.

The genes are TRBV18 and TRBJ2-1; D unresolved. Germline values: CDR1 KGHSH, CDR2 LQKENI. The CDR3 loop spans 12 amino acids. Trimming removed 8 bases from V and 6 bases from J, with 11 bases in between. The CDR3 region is CASAGRSNEQFF. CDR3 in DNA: TGTGCCAGCGCAGGACGAAGCAATGAGCAGTTCTTC.

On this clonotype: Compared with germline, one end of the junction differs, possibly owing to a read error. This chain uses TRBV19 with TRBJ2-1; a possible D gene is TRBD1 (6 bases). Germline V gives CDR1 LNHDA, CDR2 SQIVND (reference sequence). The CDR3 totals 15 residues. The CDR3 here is CASSIGGLSYNEQSF. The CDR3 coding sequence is TGTGCCAGTAGTATTGGGGGCCTCTCCTACAATGAGCAGTCCTTC.

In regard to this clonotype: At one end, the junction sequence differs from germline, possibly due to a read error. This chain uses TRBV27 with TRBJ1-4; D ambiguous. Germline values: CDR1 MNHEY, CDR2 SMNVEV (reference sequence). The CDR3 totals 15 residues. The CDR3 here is CASSLWAATNGKLFF. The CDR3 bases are TGTGCCAGCAGTTTATGGGCAGCAACTAATGGAAAACTGTTTTTT.

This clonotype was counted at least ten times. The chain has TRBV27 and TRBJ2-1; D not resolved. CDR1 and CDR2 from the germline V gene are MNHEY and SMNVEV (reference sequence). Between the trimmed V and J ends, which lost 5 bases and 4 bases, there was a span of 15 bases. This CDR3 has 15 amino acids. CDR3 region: CASSPIPADYNEQFF. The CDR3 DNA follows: TGTGCCAGCAGTCCCATCCCCGCAGATTACAATGAGCAGTTCTTC.

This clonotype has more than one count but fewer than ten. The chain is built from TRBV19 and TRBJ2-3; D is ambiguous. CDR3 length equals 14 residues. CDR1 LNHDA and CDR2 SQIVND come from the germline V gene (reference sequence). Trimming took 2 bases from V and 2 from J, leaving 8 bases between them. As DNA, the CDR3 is TGTGCCAGTAGTATACCCCAGTACACAGATACGCAGTATTTT. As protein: CASSIPQYTDTQYF.

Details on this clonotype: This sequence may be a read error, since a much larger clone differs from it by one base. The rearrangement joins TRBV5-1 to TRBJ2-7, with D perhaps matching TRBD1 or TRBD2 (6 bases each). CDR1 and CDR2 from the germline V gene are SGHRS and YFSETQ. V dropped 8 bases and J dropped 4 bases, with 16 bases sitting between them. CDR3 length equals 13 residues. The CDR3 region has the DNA TGCGCCAGGGGGGGCCCCGACCTTTACGAGCAGTACTTC. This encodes CARGGPDLYEQYF.

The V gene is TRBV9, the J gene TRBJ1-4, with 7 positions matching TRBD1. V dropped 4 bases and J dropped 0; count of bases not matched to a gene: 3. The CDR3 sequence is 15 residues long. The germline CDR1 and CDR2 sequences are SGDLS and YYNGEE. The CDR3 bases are TGTGCCAGCAGCTCAACAGGGGCAACTAATGAAAAACTGTTTTTT. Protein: CASSSTGATNEKLFF. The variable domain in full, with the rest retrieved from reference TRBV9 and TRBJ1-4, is DSGVTQTPKHLITATGQRVTLRCSPRSGDLSVYWYQQSLDQGLQFLIQYYNGEERAKGNILERFSAQQFPDLHSELNLSSLELGDSALYFCASSSTGATNEKLFFGSGTQLSVL.